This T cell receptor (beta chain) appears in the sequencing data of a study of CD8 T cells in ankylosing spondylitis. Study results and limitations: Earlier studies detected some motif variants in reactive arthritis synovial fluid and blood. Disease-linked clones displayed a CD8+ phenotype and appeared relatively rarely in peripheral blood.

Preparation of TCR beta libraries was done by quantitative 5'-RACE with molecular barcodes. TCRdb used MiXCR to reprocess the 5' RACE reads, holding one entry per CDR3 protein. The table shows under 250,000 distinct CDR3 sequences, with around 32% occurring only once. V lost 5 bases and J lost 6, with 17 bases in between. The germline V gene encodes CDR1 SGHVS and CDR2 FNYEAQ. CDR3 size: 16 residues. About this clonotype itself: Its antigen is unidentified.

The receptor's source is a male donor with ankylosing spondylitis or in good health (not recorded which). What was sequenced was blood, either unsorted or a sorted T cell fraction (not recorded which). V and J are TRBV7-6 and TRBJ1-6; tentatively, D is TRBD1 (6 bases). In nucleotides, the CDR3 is TGTGCCAGCAGCAAGCGACAGGCCAGTTTTAATTCACCCCTCCACTTT. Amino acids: CASSKRQASFNSPLHF.